The 29 T cell receptor beta chains below come from one sample, sequenced in a study of blood T cell repertoires in COVID-19 (dated by TCRdb to the early 2020s). The library relied on the immunoSEQ multiplex PCR assay. This is the immuneACCESS table as TCRdb keeps it, with only in-frame sequences that have V and J called. A part of the clones is gone; compared with another copy, unresolved V genes explain less than half, and the rest is unexplained. Across this sample there are about 330,000 clones, with 80% to 90% seen only once. In total, the top ten clones hold more than 5% of the sample. Material: PBMCs or T cells enriched from blood (not recorded which). Receptor source: a man aged 25-45 years who had recovered from COVID-19.

V and J are TRBV2 and TRBJ2-3; D is unresolved. Germline V lookup: CDR1 SNHLY, CDR2 FYNNEI. V lost 6 bases and J lost 2, with 15 bases in between. The CDR3 is 15 amino acids. The CDR3 DNA follows: TGTGCCAGCAGCCGAATGACCGGAGTCACAGATACGCAGTATTTT. Protein product: CASSRMTGVTDTQYF.

The CDR3 sequence: CASSQLVGQGTPRSPLHF. The CDR3 nucleotides read TGTGCCAGCAGCCAATTGGTGGGACAGGGGACCCCTAGGTCACCCCTCCACTTT. The rearrangement links TRBV3-1 (or the pseudogene TRBV3-2) to TRBJ1-6; the match to TRBD1 covers 10 bases. This CDR3 has 18 residues. CDR1 and CDR2 (germline): LGHDT, YNNKEL (reference sequence). V was pared by 2 bases and J by 10 bases, with 14 bases of the junction left unmatched.

The rearrangement joins TRBV28 to TRBJ1-2; a possible D gene is TRBD1 (6 bases). Germline V gene sequence: CDR1 MDHEN, CDR2 SYDVKM. The CDR3 loop spans 14 amino acids. Trimming left V 3 bases short and J 4 bases short, with 12 bases between. CDR3 in amino acids: CASSLVGAGYGYTF. The CDR3 region has the DNA TGTGCCAGCAGTTTGGTGGGGGCAGGCTATGGCTACACCTTC.

Concerning this clone itself: This sample also contains other DNA sequences that code for the same CDR3. The chain joins TRBV10-3 to TRBJ1-1; 10 nucleotides align to TRBD1. V trimming: 4 bases; J trimming: 3 bases; junction bases outside the gene matches: 2. Germline V lookup: CDR1 ENHRY, CDR2 SYGVKD. CDR3 length equals 14 residues. The CDR3 DNA sequence: TGTGCCATCAGTGGGACAGGGGGGGACACTGAAGCTTTCTTT. Residues: CAISGTGGDTEAFF.

This chain links TRBV5-1 with TRBJ2-5, with 12 bases aligning to TRBD2. The CDR3 totals 16 residues. V was pared by 4 bases and J by 0 bases, with 4 bases of the junction left unmatched. The V gene's germline CDR1 is SGHRS and CDR2 YFSETQ. CDR3 amino acids: CASSPRTSGDQETQYF. DNA of the CDR3: TGCGCCAGCAGCCCCCGGACTAGCGGGGACCAAGAGACCCAGTACTTC.

This sequence joins TRBV13 and TRBJ1-4; 9 nucleotides line up with TRBD1. This CDR3 has 14 residues. Germline V CDR1 and CDR2: PRHDT, FYEKMQ (reference sequence). The V segment lost 5 bases and the J segment 8 bases; nucleotides outside the gene matches: 6. The DNA for the CDR3 is TGTGCCAGCAGCCCGGGGGACAGGGTCGAAAAACTGTTTTTT. Encoded protein: CASSPGDRVEKLFF.

This clone is a singleton in its sample. The genes are TRBV15 and TRBJ1-1; tentative D call: TRBD1 (5 bases). This CDR3 contains 17 residues. Germline CDR1 reads LNHNV; CDR2 reads YYDKDF (reference sequence). V was trimmed by 0 bases and J by 1 base, leaving 15 bases between them. CDR3 loop: CATSRERGGVRNTEAFF. The CDR3 DNA sequence: TGTGCCACCAGCAGAGAAAGGGGAGGAGTAAGGAACACTGAAGCTTTCTTT.

The CDR3: CASSIMTGVKGYTF. The DNA of the CDR3 is TGCGCCAGCAGCATAATGACAGGGGTGAAAGGCTACACCTTC. The V and J genes are TRBV4-1 and TRBJ1-2, with 8 bases that match TRBD1. This CDR3 is 14 amino acids long. V dropped 5 bases and J dropped 8; count of bases not matched to a gene: 10. The germline V gene encodes CDR1 MGHRA and CDR2 YSYEKL.

The V gene is TRBV5-1, the J gene TRBJ1-2; the D gene is possibly TRBD1 (6 bases). CDR1 SGHRS and CDR2 YFSETQ come from the germline V gene. V lost 0 bases, J lost 6 bases, and 9 bases lay in between. The CDR3 runs 13 residues. DNA of the CDR3: TGCGCCAGCAGCTTGGGGACAGTCAATGGCTACACCTTC. Its translation is CASSLGTVNGYTF.

This clone was observed a handful of times. The rearrangement uses TRBV27 and TRBJ2-2; 9 nucleotides agree with TRBD1. CDR3 size: 15 residues. V lost 6 bases, J lost 5 bases, and 7 bases stayed unmatched. Germline V gene sequence: CDR1 MNHEY, CDR2 SMNVEV (reference sequence). In DNA form, the CDR3 reads TGTGCCAGCAGACTCGGACAGGGGATAACCGGGGAGCTGTTTTTT. Translating gives CASRLGQGITGELFF.

The V call is TRBV7-9, the J call TRBJ2-3, with 8 bases matching TRBD1. Trimming removed 2 bases from V and 5 bases from J; junction bases left unmatched: 6. The V gene's germline CDR1 is SEHNR and CDR2 FQNEAQ (reference sequence). This CDR3 comprises 15 residues. The CDR3 DNA reads as TGTGCCAGCAGCTTAAACAGGGGGAGTGTAGATACGCAGTATTTT. Translation: CASSLNRGSVDTQYF.

This clone appeared many times. The CDR3 here is CASSDSSGSYNEQFF. The CDR3 DNA reads as TGTGCCAGCAGTGACTCAAGCGGCTCCTACAATGAGCAGTTCTTC. The chain employs TRBV6-4 and TRBJ2-1, with D tentatively TRBD2 (5 bases). The V and J ends lost 0 bases and 0 bases respectively, with 6 bases between them. In germline, CDR1 is MRHNA, CDR2 SNTAGT. The CDR3 is 15 amino acids.

The chain links TRBV7-9 to TRBJ1-1; no clear D gene. The V gene lost 4 bases and the J gene lost 7 bases, with 7 bases spanning the gap. The CDR3 totals 11 residues. Per the germline V gene, CDR1 is SEHNR and CDR2 is FQNEAQ (reference sequence). The CDR3 region is CASSWAFEAFF. The CDR3 bases are TGTGCCAGCAGCTGGGCCTTTGAAGCTTTCTTT.

The chain couples TRBV19 to TRBJ2-5; 8 nucleotides match TRBD1. Trimming removed 2 bases from V and 5 bases from J; junction bases left unmatched: 4. The CDR3 is 14 residues long. Germline V gene sequence: CDR1 LNHDA, CDR2 SQIVND (reference sequence). The CDR3 region has the DNA TGTGCCAGTAGTATAAATCAGGGGGCTGAGACCCAGTACTTC. The encoded protein is CASSINQGAETQYF.

This rearrangement joins TRBV27 to TRBJ2-2, with D tentatively TRBD1 (6 bases). This CDR3 has 14 amino acids. The germline V gene encodes CDR1 MNHEY and CDR2 SMNVEV (reference sequence). Trimming stripped 6 bases from V and 3 bases from J, with 11 bases between. CDR3 nucleotides: TGTGCCAGCAGCCCAGGGGTCGACACCGGGGAGCTGTTTTTT. Translating gives CASSPGVDTGELFF.

CDR3 in DNA: TGTGCCTGGAGTGTAGGAAGCCTGTCCGGGGAGCAGTACTTC. This translates into CAWSVGSLSGEQYF. J is TRBJ2-7 and V is TRBV30; D is uncertain. The CDR3 totals 14 residues. Trimming removed 0 bases at V and 7 bases at J, with 16 bases between. Germline V gene lookup returns CDR1 GTSNPN and CDR2 SVGIG (reference sequence).

The rearrangement links TRBV6-5 to TRBJ2-3, with 9 bases matching TRBD1. The V gene end was trimmed by 5 bases and the J gene end by 2 bases; junction bases not matched to a gene: 5. In germline, CDR1 is MNHEY, CDR2 SVGAGI. The CDR3 length is 15 residues. The CDR3 DNA sequence: TGTGCCAGCAGTAGACAGGGGGACTTCACAGATACGCAGTATTTT. Translating gives CASSRQGDFTDTQYF.

This sequence joins TRBV9 and TRBJ1-4; maybe TRBD1 (5 bases). The germline V gene encodes CDR1 SGDLS and CDR2 YYNGEE. Trimming left V 1 base short and J 8 bases short, with 12 bases between. This CDR3 comprises 14 residues. The CDR3 DNA reads TGTGCCAGCAGCGTACAGGGCAAGGGAGAAAAACTGTTTTTT. It encodes CASSVQGKGEKLFF.

Comments on this clone: At one boundary the junction diverges from the germline segment, which might be a read error. The CDR3 bases are TGCGCCAGCAGTAAGTCGGGACAGGGTACCTACAATGAGCAGTTCTTC. Protein product: CASSKSGQGTYNEQFF. This sequence joins TRBV10-1 and TRBJ2-1, with 9 bases identical to TRBD1. CDR1 is WNHNN, CDR2 SYGVQD, per germline (reference sequence). There are 16 residues in the CDR3.

The chain employs TRBV7-6 and TRBJ2-3; D call uncertain. Trimming stripped 2 bases from V and 2 bases from J, with 8 bases between. The CDR3 length is 14 residues. Germline V gene lookup returns CDR1 SGHVS and CDR2 FNYEAQ. The CDR3 here is CASSLTELTDTQYF. The DNA of the CDR3 is TGTGCCAGCAGCTTAACGGAGCTCACAGATACGCAGTATTTT.

V gene TRBV28 combines with J gene TRBJ1-4; a weak D match, TRBD1 (5 bases). Germline CDR1 and CDR2: MDHEN and SYDVKM. Trimming stripped 1 base from V and 4 bases from J, with 13 bases between. This CDR3 has 16 amino acids. The CDR3 sequence is CASSLLGGADNEKLFF. The CDR3 region has the DNA TGTGCCAGCAGTTTATTAGGAGGGGCGGATAATGAAAAACTGTTTTTT.

The chain combines TRBV7-8 with TRBJ1-1, with D perhaps matching TRBD1 (5 bases). The CDR3 runs to 16 residues. Germline V gene sequence: CDR1 SGHVS, CDR2 FQNEAQ. V dropped 5 bases and J dropped 4 bases, with 20 bases sitting between them. The CDR3 reads CASSTFPSGKGTEAFF. The CDR3 region has the DNA TGTGCCAGCAGCACTTTTCCCTCAGGGAAGGGCACTGAAGCTTTCTTT.

The chain joins TRBV11-2 to TRBJ2-7; the match to TRBD1 covers 7 bases. This CDR3 region has 13 residues. The V and J ends lost 3 bases and 2 bases, in that order; junction bases with no gene match: 1. Germline CDR1 is SGHAT and CDR2 is FQNNGV. CDR3 sequence: CASSFGQAYEQYF. The CDR3 DNA is TGTGCCAGCAGCTTCGGACAGGCCTACGAGCAGTACTTC.

The chain uses TRBV5-5 and TRBJ2-2; D is undetermined. CDR1 is SGHKS and CDR2 is YYEKEE in the germline V gene (reference sequence). Trimming stripped 2 bases from V and 2 bases from J, with 7 bases between. The CDR3 loop spans 14 amino acids. The CDR3 loop is CASSFVQNTGELFF. The CDR3 DNA is TGTGCCAGCAGCTTCGTACAAAACACCGGGGAGCTGTTTTTT.

The chain combines TRBV19 with TRBJ2-1, with 8 bases that match TRBD2. With V trimmed by 2 bases and J by 8 bases, 8 bases remained unmatched. The CDR3 is made up of 15 amino acids. CDR1 LNHDA and CDR2 SQIVND come from the germline V gene (reference sequence). CDR3 in DNA: TGTGCCAGTAGTATATTGGTTAGCGGGGAGGATGAGCAGTTCTTC. This codes for CASSILVSGEDEQFF.

Note on this clone: This sample also contains other DNA sequences that code for the same CDR3. The V call is TRBV3-1 (or the pseudogene TRBV3-2), the J call TRBJ1-3; TRBD1 matches at 8 bases. The germline V gene encodes CDR1 LGHDT and CDR2 YNNKEL (reference sequence). The trim removed 4 bases at V and 4 bases at J, leaving 3 bases unmatched. The CDR3 covers 14 residues. CDR3 loop: CASSPRDRGNTIYF. CDR3 nucleotides: TGTGCCAGCAGCCCGCGGGACAGGGGAAACACCATATATTTT.

DNA of the CDR3: TGTGCCAGCAGCTTGGTGTCAGGGGATCAGCCCCAGCATTTT. Encoded protein: CASSLVSGDQPQHF. This chain links TRBV5-8 with TRBJ1-5; a possible D gene is TRBD1 (6 bases). The CDR3 contains 14 residues. Germline V gives CDR1 SGHTS, CDR2 YDEGEE. V lost 0 bases and J 5 bases, leaving 9 bases between the germline ends. Drawing the rest from reference TRBV5-8 and TRBJ1-5, the complete variable domain is EAGVTQSPTHLIKTRGQQATLRCSPISGHTSVYWYQQALGLGLQFLLWYDEGEERNRGNFPPRFSGRQFPNYSSELNVNALELEDSALYLCASSLVSGDQPQHFGDGTRLSIL.

This chain joins TRBV5-1 and TRBJ1-3; no reliable D call. The length of the CDR3 is 15 residues. In germline, CDR1 is SGHRS, CDR2 YFSETQ. Trimming took 4 bases from V and 1 from J, leaving 12 bases between them. The CDR3 here is CASSPVGVSGNTIYF. CDR3 coding DNA: TGCGCCAGCAGCCCTGTCGGGGTTTCTGGAAACACCATATATTTT.

V usage is TRBV4-1 and J usage is TRBJ2-3, with 14 bases matching TRBD2. The CDR3 loop spans 18 amino acids. Germline V CDR1 and CDR2: MGHRA, YSYEKL. V shed 1 base, J shed 5 bases, and the junction held 8 bases outside the gene matches. In DNA form, the CDR3 reads TGCGCCAGCAGCCAAGGACTAGCGGGGGGGCGATGGCGAGATACGCAGTATTTT. Protein: CASSQGLAGGRWRDTQYF.